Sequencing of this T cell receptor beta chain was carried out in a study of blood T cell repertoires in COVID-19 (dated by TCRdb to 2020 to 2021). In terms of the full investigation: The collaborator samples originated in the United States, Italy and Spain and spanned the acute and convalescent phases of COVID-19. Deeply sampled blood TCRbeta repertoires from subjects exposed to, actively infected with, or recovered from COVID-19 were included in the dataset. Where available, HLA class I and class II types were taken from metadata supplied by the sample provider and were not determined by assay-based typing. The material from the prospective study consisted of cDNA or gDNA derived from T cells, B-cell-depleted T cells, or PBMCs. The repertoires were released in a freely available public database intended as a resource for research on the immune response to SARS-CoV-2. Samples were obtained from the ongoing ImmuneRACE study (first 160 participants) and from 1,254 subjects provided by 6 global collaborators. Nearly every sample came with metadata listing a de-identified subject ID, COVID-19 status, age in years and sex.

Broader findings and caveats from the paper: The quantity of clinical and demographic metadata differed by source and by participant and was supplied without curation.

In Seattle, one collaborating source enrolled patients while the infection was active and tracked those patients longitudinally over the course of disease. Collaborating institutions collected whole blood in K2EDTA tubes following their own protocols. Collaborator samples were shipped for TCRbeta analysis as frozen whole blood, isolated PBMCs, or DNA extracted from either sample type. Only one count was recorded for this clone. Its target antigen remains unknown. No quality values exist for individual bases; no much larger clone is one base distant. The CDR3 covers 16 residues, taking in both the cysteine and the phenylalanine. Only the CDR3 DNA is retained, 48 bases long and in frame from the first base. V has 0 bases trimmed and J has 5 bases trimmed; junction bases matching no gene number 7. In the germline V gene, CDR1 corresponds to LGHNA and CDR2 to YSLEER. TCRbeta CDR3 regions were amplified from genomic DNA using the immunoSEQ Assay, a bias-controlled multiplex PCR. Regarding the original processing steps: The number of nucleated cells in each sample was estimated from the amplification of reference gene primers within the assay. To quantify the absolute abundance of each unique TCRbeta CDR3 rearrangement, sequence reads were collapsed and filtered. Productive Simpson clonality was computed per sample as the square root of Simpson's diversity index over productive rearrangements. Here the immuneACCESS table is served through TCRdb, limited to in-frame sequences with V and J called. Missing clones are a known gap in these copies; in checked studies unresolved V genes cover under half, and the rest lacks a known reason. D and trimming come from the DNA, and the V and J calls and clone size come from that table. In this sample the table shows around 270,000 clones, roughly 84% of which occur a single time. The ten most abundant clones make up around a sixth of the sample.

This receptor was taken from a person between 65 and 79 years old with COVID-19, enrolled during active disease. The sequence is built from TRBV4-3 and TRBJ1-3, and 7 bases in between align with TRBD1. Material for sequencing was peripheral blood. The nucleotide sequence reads TGCGCCAGCAGCCAAGAATGGACAGGCACAAGAAACACCATATATTTT. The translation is CASSQEWTGTRNTIYF.